Below, 22 T cell receptor beta chains from the same sample are listed, as sequenced in a study of CD8 T cells in ankylosing spondylitis. Their specific antigens are unknown. Broader study findings: There was a TCR beta motif, made of fewer than 10 highly homologous variants, that appeared characteristic of ankylosing spondylitis blood.

TCRdb analysed the 5' RACE reads with MiXCR anew, one entry per CDR3 protein. The sample consists of fewer than 550,000 distinct CDR3 sequences, roughly 5% of them appearing once. Sequencing was done on a sample of blood, either unsorted or a sorted T cell fraction (not recorded which). The receptor set was obtained from a male donor with ankylosing spondylitis.

This clonotype has ten or more counts. This chain joins TRBV28 and TRBJ1-1; D call uncertain. Trimming took 3 bases from V and 5 from J, leaving 13 bases between them. CDR3 length equals 14 residues. CDR1 and CDR2 (germline): MDHEN, SYDVKM. CDR3 sequence (DNA): TGTGCCAGCAGTTTGACTACCCAGCGAACTGAAGCTTTCTTT. It codes for CASSLTTQRTEAFF. The variable domain in full, with the rest retrieved from reference TRBV28 and TRBJ1-1, is DVKVTQSSRYLVKRTGEKVFLECVQDMDHENMFWYRQDPGLGLRLIYFSYDVKMKEKGDIPEGYSVSREKKERFSLILESASTNQTSMYLCASSLTTQRTEAFFGQGTRLTVV.

This sequence joins TRBV7-2 and TRBJ2-7; 7 bases are shared with TRBD1. V gave up 2 bases and J gave up 4 bases; unmatched junction bases: 8. CDR1 is SGHTA, CDR2 FQGNSA, per germline. CDR3 length equals 15 residues. Here the CDR3 DNA reads TGTGCCAGCAGCTTACGAAGGGGGCTGTGGTACGAGCAGTACTTC. It specifies CASSLRRGLWYEQYF.

This clonotype came up a few times. The rearrangement links TRBV18 to TRBJ1-1; D is ambiguous. The V gene's germline CDR1 is KGHSH and CDR2 LQKENI. Trimming cost V 2 bases and J 1 base, with 8 bases left between them. The CDR3 sequence is 14 residues long. CDR3 DNA: TGTGCCAGCTCACCATCGGCCGGGAACACTGAAGCTTTCTTT. Translated: CASSPSAGNTEAFF.

The table lists this clonotype with many counts. The V call is TRBV20-1, the J call TRBJ1-5; no clear D gene. There are 14 residues in the CDR3. Germline V gene sequence: CDR1 DFQATT, CDR2 SNEGSKA (reference sequence). V dropped 3 bases and J dropped 7 bases, with 16 bases sitting between them. The chain's CDR3 is CSASPPSQWQPQHF. In nucleotides, the CDR3 is TGCAGTGCTAGCCCCCCGAGCCAATGGCAGCCCCAGCATTTT.

As concerns this clonotype: A much larger clone lies one base from this, so it may be a read error. Because the CDR3 is missing its conserved closing phenylalanine or tryptophan, this is likely a read error. V gene TRBV5-1 combines with J gene TRBJ1-1; 7 positions match TRBD1. The CDR3 is 14 amino acids. After removal of 0 bases from V and 5 bases from J, the junction contained 4 bases not matched to a gene. CDR1 and CDR2 (germline): SGHRS, YFSETQ. The CDR3 loop is CASSLEGGETEAFL. Written as DNA, the CDR3 is TGCGCCAGCAGCTTGGAAGGGGGCGAAACTGAAGCTTTCCTT.

The chain employs TRBV7-3 and TRBJ2-7, with D possibly matching TRBD2 (5 bases). This CDR3 has 16 residues. Trimming removed 3 bases from V and 0 bases from J, with 15 bases in between. Germline V gives CDR1 SGHTA, CDR2 FQGTGA. The CDR3 sequence is CASSFVQAGLSYEQYF. In DNA, the CDR3 is TGTGCCAGCAGCTTTGTCCAGGCAGGACTCTCCTACGAGCAGTACTTC.

This clonotype has a handful of counts. The chain uses TRBV28 and TRBJ2-1, with D uncertain. The CDR3 covers 14 residues. Germline-derived CDR1 and CDR2 are MDHEN and SYDVKM. V was trimmed by 3 bases and J by 5 bases, leaving 11 bases between them. The CDR3 sequence is CASSFGLQNNEQFF. CDR3 nucleotides: TGTGCCAGCAGTTTTGGCTTACAAAACAATGAGCAGTTCTTC.

This clonotype came up many times. The DNA for the CDR3 is TGCAGTGCTGAAGGCGGGGTAGCTTACAATGAGCAGTTCTTC. Translation: CSAEGGVAYNEQFF. The rearrangement uses TRBV20-1 and TRBJ2-1, with D maybe TRBD2 (6 bases). V was shortened by 5 bases and J by 4 bases, with 15 bases between the two germline ends. Germline V CDR1 and CDR2: DFQATT, SNEGSKA (reference sequence). The CDR3 consists of 14 residues.

This clonotype was counted at least ten times. This chain joins TRBV20-1 and TRBJ2-2; D might be TRBD1 (6 bases). Germline V CDR1 and CDR2: DFQATT, SNEGSKA (reference sequence). CDR3 length equals 14 residues. The V gene lost 4 bases and the J gene lost 3 bases, with 12 bases spanning the gap. The CDR3 region is CSATDSYYTGELFF. The CDR3 nucleotides are TGCAGTGCTACGGACAGCTACTACACCGGGGAGCTGTTTTTT.

This clonotype was counted a few times. This chain connects TRBV5-5 to TRBJ1-1; no clear D gene. Germline assignment: CDR1 SGHKS and CDR2 YYEKEE (reference sequence). Trimming shortened V by 3 bases and J by 6 bases, and 12 bases separated the two germline ends. The CDR3 has 13 residues. In DNA, the CDR3 is TGTGCCAGCAGCTCCCGGGAAAAATCTGAAGCTTTCTTT. Translation: CASSSREKSEAFF.

In its sample, this clonotype was seen many times. The rearrangement joins TRBV5-1 to TRBJ1-2, with D possibly TRBD1 on 5 matching bases. The CDR3 covers 17 residues. Per germline, CDR1 SGHRS and CDR2 YFSETQ. The V and J ends lost 6 bases and 2 bases respectively, with 23 bases between them. The CDR3 DNA follows: TGCGCCAGCATCGCCCCGGCGGGGGGAACGGCGAACTATGGCTACACCTTC. Its protein product is CASIAPAGGTANYGYTF.

This clonotype was seen ten or more times. The chain joins TRBV5-1 to TRBJ2-3, with 7 bases fitting TRBD2. The CDR3 totals 17 residues. V was pared by 4 bases and J by 3 bases, with 14 bases of the junction left unmatched. Germline loops: CDR1 SGHRS, CDR2 YFSETQ. The CDR3 loop is CASSHRGYGLGTDTQYF. In DNA form, the CDR3 reads TGCGCCAGCAGCCACCGGGGCTACGGACTAGGAACAGATACGCAGTATTTT.

To note about this clonotype: A junction boundary mismatches the germline segment, possibly from a read error. The chain employs TRBV24-1 and TRBJ2-1, with D tentatively TRBD1 (6 bases). The CDR3 runs 19 residues. The V gene's germline CDR1 is KGHDR and CDR2 SFDVKD. CDR3 coding DNA: TGTGCCACCAGTGACCCAAACGCCCCGGAAGGGGGTTCCTTCAATGAGCAGTTCTTC. It codes for CATSDPNAPEGGSFNEQFF.

This clonotype was picked up a small number of times. This chain joins TRBV6-1 and TRBJ2-5; possible D gene TRBD2, 5 bases. This CDR3 region has 16 residues. CDR1 MNHNS and CDR2 SASEGT come from the germline V gene. Trimming removed 7 bases from V and 1 base from J, with 19 bases in between. As DNA, the CDR3 is TGTGCCAGCACCACCTACAGCCCCCGGGGCCAAGAGACCCAGTACTTC. Translated, it gives CASTTYSPRGQETQYF.

This clonotype was seen ten or more times. The chain has TRBV2 and TRBJ1-6; D possibly corresponds to TRBD1 (5 bases). V lost 6 bases and J lost 8, with 17 bases in between. This CDR3 is 15 amino acids long. The V gene's germline CDR1 is SNHLY and CDR2 FYNNEI. This CDR3 is CASSPGPVWDSPLHF. The CDR3, as DNA: TGTGCCAGCAGCCCAGGGCCTGTTTGGGATTCACCCCTCCACTTT.

This clonotype was detected only a few times. The genes are TRBV12-3 or TRBV12-4 and TRBJ2-2, with D possibly being TRBD1 (6 bases). The CDR3 covers 12 residues. Trimming removed 7 bases at V and 7 bases at J, with 10 bases between. The CDR3 here is CASTRGNGELFF. Here the CDR3 DNA reads TGTGCCAGCACGAGGGGGAACGGGGAGCTGTTTTTT.

This clonotype was seen at least ten times. The V call is TRBV7-9, the J call TRBJ1-2, with D possibly being TRBD1 (6 bases). The CDR3 loop spans 15 amino acids. Germline loops: CDR1 SEHNR, CDR2 FQNEAQ (reference sequence). V lost 5 bases and J lost 0, with 13 bases in between. The CDR3 DNA is TGTGCCAGCAGCGCGGACAGTACTCCTAACTATGGCTACACCTTC. This sequence encodes CASSADSTPNYGYTF. Supplemented by reference TRBV7-9 and TRBJ1-2, the full variable domain reads DTGVSQNPRHKITKRGQNVTFRCDPISEHNRLYWYRQTLGQGPEFLTYFQNEAQLEKSRLLSDRFSAERPKGSFSTLEIQRTEQGDSAMYLCASSADSTPNYGYTFGSGTRLTVV.

There are many counts of this clonotype. This chain uses TRBV4-3 with TRBJ1-6; D remains unclear. Trimming cost V 0 bases and J 0 bases, with 9 bases left between them. CDR1 and CDR2 from the germline V gene are LGHNA and YSLEER. The CDR3 is made up of 17 amino acids. The CDR3 nucleotides read TGCGCCAGCAGCCAAGATCCCCTGAGCTCCTATAATTCACCCCTCCACTTT. It is translated as CASSQDPLSSYNSPLHF.

The chain recombines TRBV5-5 with TRBJ2-2; a possible D gene is TRBD1 (6 bases). The CDR3 length is 14 residues. Trimming removed 3 bases from V and 6 bases from J, with 12 bases in between. Looked up from germline, CDR1 is SGHKS and CDR2 is YYEKEE (reference sequence). The CDR3 coding sequence is TGTGCCAGCAGCTCGAGAGGGGGAGCCGGGGAGCTGTTTTTT. This gives the protein CASSSRGGAGELFF.

The chain has TRBV2 and TRBJ2-1; TRBD2 matches at 10 bases. Germline trimming cut 6 bases from V and 8 bases from J; bases unmatched to any gene: 4. The CDR3 runs 13 residues. The germline CDR1 and CDR2 sequences are SNHLY and FYNNEI. The CDR3, as DNA: TGTGCCAGCAGATCAGGACTAGCGGATGAGCAGTTCTTC. Its translation is CASRSGLADEQFF.

In its sample, this clonotype was seen many times. The chain links TRBV20-1 to TRBJ2-7; 8 positions match TRBD1. V was pared by 5 bases and J by 0 bases, with 6 bases of the junction left unmatched. The length of the CDR3 is 14 residues. Germline V gene lookup returns CDR1 DFQATT and CDR2 SNEGSKA (reference sequence). The CDR3 DNA follows: TGCAGTGCTTTCGCCGGGACAGGCTCCTACGAGCAGTACTTC. Protein: CSAFAGTGSYEQYF.

At least ten counts were recorded for this clonotype. The CDR3 DNA reads TGTGCCAGCAGTTACCGGACCACCCGAGGATCCGGCTACACCTTC. Translating gives CASSYRTTRGSGYTF. The chain couples TRBV6-5 to TRBJ1-2, with no clear D. Germline V CDR1 and CDR2: MNHEY, SVGAGI. The CDR3 runs to 15 residues. V dropped 2 bases and J dropped 8 bases, with 18 bases sitting between them.